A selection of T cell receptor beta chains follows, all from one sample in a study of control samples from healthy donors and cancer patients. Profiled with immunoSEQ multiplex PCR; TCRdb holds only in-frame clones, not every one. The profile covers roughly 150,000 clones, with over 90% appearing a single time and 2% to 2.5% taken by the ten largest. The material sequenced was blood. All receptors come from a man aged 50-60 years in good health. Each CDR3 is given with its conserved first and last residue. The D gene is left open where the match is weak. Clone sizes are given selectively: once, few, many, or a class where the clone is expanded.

DNA: TGCGCCAGCAGCTTGGGAGGGACTAGCGGGGCAGATACGCAGTATTTT; CDR3: CASSLGGTSGADTQYF; D: TRBD2; J: TRBJ2-3; V: TRBV5-1; size: -
DNA: TGTGCCAGCAGTAACTCCGGAGGGTATAGTGACGAGCAGTACTTC; CDR3: CASSNSGGYSDEQYF; D: -; J: TRBJ2-7; V: TRBV6-5; size: -
DNA: TGTGCCAGCAGTCGACAGGAAAACACTGAAGCTTTCTTT; CDR3: CASSRQENTEAFF; D: -; J: TRBJ1-1; V: TRBV11-2; size: -
DNA: TGTGCCAGCAGTGAAAGCGGAAATTTAGAGACCCAGTACTTC; CDR3: CASSESGNLETQYF; D: -; J: TRBJ2-5; V: TRBV6-1; size: once
DNA: TGTGCCAGCAGCCAGACTAGCGGGAGCTACAATGAGCAGTTCTTC; CDR3: CASSQTSGSYNEQFF; D: TRBD2; J: TRBJ2-1; V: TRBV11-2; size: -
DNA: TGTGCCAGCAGCTTGCTGACTAGCGGTACAGATACGCAGTATTTT; CDR3: CASSLLTSGTDTQYF; D: TRBD2; J: TRBJ2-3; V: TRBV7-8; size: -
DNA: TGTGCCAGCAGTTACTCTGTCGCCGGGGGCTACACCTTC; CDR3: CASSYSVAGGYTF; D: -; J: TRBJ1-2; V: TRBV6-5; size: -
DNA: TGCAGCGTTGAAGGGGTGAGGCAGCAGTTCTTC; CDR3: CSVEGVRQQFF; D: -; J: TRBJ2-1; V: TRBV29-1; size: -
DNA: TGTGCCTGGAGTGTACGCGGGACAGCGGGTGGCTACACCTTC; CDR3: CAWSVRGTAGGYTF; D: TRBD1; J: TRBJ1-2; V: TRBV30; size: -
DNA: TGCGCCAGCAGCTTGGGCAACCCAGGGACGGGGGAGACCCAGTACTTC; CDR3: CASSLGNPGTGETQYF; D: -; J: TRBJ2-5; V: TRBV5-1; size: -
DNA: TGTGCCAGCAGTAACTTTGGGGGCGGGGAGCTGTTTTTT; CDR3: CASSNFGGGELFF; D: -; J: TRBJ2-2; V: TRBV28; size: -
DNA: TGTGCCAGCAGTTTAACTCGCGGGAGGTCTTACAATGAGCAGTTCTTC; CDR3: CASSLTRGRSYNEQFF; D: TRBD2; J: TRBJ2-1; V: TRBV28; size: -
DNA: TGCAGCGTTGAAGGGGGGTCAGATACGCAGTATTTT; CDR3: CSVEGGSDTQYF; D: -; J: TRBJ2-3; V: TRBV29-1; size: -
DNA: TGTGCCAGCAGTGAATTCGACGGGATTAATTCACCCCTCCACTTT; CDR3: CASSEFDGINSPLHF; D: -; J: TRBJ1-6; V: TRBV25-1; size: -
DNA: TGTGCCAGCTCACCCCTTGACCCCACTGAAGCTTTCTTT; CDR3: CASSPLDPTEAFF; D: -; J: TRBJ1-1; V: TRBV18; size: -
DNA: TGCAGCGTTGGTAGCTCCTACGAGCAGTACTTC; CDR3: CSVGSSYEQYF; D: -; J: TRBJ2-7; V: TRBV29-1; size: -
DNA: TGTGCCAGCTTGGGGTGGGATACGCAGTATTTT; CDR3: CASLGWDTQYF; D: -; J: TRBJ2-3; V: TRBV7-9; size: -
DNA: TGTGCCAGCCGAGTGGGGCTACCGAACGTCTACACCGGGGAGCTGTTTTTT; CDR3: CASRVGLPNVYTGELFF; D: -; J: TRBJ2-2; V: TRBV2; size: -